These 2 T cell receptor beta chains share one sample of origin, sequenced in a study of T cells in localized non-small cell lung cancer. Here immunoSEQ multiplex PCR was the method, and the copy in TCRdb shows in-frame clones only, minus some. This sample has 50,000 to 70,000 clones; around 81% occur once, and the top ten carry about 4.5%. This material consisted of PBMCs, taken before any cancer treatment. These TCRs come from a man aged 40-75 years with stage II lung adenocarcinoma.

The chain combines TRBV21-1 with TRBJ1-5; TRBD1 is taken as the D call from the table, unchecked against the DNA. TRBV21-1 is shown as a pseudogene. The CDR3 consists of 16 residues. The CDR3 reads CASSKVRQGDNQPQHF. In nucleotides, the CDR3 is TGTGCCAGCAGCAAAGTAAGACAGGGGGATAATCAGCCCCAGCATTTT.

The genes are TRBV19 and TRBJ2-1; no definite D call. With 10 bases removed from V and 5 bases from J, the gap between germline ends came to 18 bases. Germline V gene lookup returns CDR1 LNHDA and CDR2 SQIVND (reference sequence). This CDR3 region has 14 residues. CDR3 region: CATEKGSANNEQFF. The CDR3 bases are TGTGCCACCGAAAAGGGTTCGGCAAACAATGAGCAGTTCTTC.